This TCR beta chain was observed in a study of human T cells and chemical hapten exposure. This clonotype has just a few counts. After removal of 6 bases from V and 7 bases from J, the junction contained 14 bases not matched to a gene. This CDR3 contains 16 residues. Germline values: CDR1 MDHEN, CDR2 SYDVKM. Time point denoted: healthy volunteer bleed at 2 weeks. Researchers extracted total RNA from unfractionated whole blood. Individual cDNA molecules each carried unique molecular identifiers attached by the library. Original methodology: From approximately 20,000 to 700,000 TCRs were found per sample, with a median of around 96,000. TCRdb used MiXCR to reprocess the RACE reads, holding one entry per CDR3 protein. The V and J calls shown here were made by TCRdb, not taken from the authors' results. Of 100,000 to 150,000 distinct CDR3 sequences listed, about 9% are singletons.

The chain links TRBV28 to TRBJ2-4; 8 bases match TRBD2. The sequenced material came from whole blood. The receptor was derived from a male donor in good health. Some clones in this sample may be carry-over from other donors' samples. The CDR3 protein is CASSPTSGSRENIQYF. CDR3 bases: TGTGCCAGCAGCCCCACTAGCGGAAGTAGGGAGAACATTCAGTACTTC. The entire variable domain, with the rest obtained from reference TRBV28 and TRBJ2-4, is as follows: DVKVTQSSRYLVKRTGEKVFLECVQDMDHENMFWYRQDPGLGLRLIYFSYDVKMKEKGDIPEGYSVSREKKERFSLILESASTNQTSMYLCASSPTSGSRENIQYFGAGTRLSVL.